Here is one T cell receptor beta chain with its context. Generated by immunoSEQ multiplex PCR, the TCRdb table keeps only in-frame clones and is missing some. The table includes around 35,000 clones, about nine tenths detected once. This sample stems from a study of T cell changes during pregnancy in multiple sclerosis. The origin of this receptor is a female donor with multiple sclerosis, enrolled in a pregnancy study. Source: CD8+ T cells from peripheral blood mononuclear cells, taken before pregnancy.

As DNA, the CDR3 is TGTGCCAGCAGTTACTCGATTTCAGGGGACATAAGTGGCTACACCTTC. Its translation is CASSYSISGDISGYTF. V is TRBV6-5 and J is TRBJ1-2; TRBD1 might be the D (6 bases). The length of the CDR3 is 16 residues. The V gene's germline CDR1 is MNHEY and CDR2 SVGAGI. Deletions cut 0 bases from V and 7 bases from J, with 18 bases between.